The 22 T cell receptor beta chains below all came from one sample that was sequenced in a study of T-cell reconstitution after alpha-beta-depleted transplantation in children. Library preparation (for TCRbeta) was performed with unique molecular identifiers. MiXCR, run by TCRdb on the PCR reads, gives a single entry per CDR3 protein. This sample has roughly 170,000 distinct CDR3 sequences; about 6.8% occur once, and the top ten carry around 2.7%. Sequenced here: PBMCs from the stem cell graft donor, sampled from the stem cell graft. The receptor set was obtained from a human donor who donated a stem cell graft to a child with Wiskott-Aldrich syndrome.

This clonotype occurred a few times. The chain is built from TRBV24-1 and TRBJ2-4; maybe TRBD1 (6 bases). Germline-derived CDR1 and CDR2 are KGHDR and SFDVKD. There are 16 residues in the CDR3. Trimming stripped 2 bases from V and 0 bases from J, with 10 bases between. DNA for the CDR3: TGTGCCACCAGTGATTCAACAGGGCGAGCCAAAAACATTCAGTACTTC. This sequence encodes CATSDSTGRAKNIQYF.

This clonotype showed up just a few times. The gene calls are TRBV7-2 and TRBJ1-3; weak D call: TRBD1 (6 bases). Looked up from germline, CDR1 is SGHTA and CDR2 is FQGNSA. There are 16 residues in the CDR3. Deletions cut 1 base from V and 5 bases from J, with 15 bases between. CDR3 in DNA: TGTGCCAGCAGCTTAGATCCCCCGGGGGCCCGAAACACCATATATTTT. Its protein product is CASSLDPPGARNTIYF.

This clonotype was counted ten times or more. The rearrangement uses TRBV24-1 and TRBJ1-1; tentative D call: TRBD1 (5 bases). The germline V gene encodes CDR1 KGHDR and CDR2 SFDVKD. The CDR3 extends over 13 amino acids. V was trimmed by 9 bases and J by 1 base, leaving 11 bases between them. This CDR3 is CATRGAGNTEAFF. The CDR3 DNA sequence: TGTGCCACCCGCGGGGCGGGGAACACTGAAGCTTTCTTT.

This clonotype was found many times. CDR3 sequence (DNA): TGCGCCAGCAGCTTGAATAACATGGGCTACAATGAGCAGTTCTTC. Its translation is CASSLNNMGYNEQFF. J is TRBJ2-1 and V is TRBV5-1; D call uncertain. CDR1 is SGHRS, CDR2 YFSETQ, per germline. V was cut by 1 base and J by 3 bases, with 11 bases left in between. The CDR3 loop spans 15 amino acids.

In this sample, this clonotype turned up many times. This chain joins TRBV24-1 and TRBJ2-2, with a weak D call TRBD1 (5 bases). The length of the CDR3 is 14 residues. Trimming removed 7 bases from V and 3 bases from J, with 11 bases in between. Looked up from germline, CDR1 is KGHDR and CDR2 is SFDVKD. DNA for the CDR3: TGTGCCACCAGAGACACAGGTTACACCGGGGAGCTGTTTTTT. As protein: CATRDTGYTGELFF.

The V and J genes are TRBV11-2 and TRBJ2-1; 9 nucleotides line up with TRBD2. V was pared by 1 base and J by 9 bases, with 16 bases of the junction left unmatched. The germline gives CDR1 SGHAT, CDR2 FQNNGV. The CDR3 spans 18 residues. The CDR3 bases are TGTGCCAGCAGCTTAGTTTTATGGCGGGAGGGTTTCTTGGGTGAGCAGTTCTTC. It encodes CASSLVLWREGFLGEQFF.

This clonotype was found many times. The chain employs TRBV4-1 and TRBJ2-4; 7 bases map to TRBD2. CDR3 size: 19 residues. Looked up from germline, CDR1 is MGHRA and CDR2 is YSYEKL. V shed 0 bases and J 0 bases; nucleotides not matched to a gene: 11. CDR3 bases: TGCGCCAGCAGCCAAGAGACGGGCGGGGGAGTACTAGCCAAAAACATTCAGTACTTC. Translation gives CASSQETGGGVLAKNIQYF.

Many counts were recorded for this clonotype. CDR3 coding DNA: TGTGCCAGCGGACTAGCGGTCCAAGAGACCCAGTACTTC. Translating gives CASGLAVQETQYF. The chain is built from TRBV6-1 and TRBJ2-5; TRBD2 aligns across 10 bases. This CDR3 is 13 amino acids long. The germline CDR1 and CDR2 sequences are MNHNS and SASEGT. The V segment lost 8 bases and the J segment 1 base; nucleotides outside the gene matches: 1.

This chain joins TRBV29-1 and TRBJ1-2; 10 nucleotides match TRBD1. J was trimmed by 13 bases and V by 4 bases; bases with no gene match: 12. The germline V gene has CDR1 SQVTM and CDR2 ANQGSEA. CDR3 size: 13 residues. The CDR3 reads CSVANSDRGRSTF. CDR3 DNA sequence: TGCAGCGTTGCGAATTCCGACAGGGGGCGTTCCACCTTC.

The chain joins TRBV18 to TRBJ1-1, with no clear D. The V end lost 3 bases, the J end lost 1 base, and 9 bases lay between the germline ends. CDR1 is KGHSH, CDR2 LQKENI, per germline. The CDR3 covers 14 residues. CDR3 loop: CASSPFDKNTEAFF. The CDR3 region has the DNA TGTGCCAGCTCACCGTTTGACAAGAACACTGAAGCTTTCTTT.

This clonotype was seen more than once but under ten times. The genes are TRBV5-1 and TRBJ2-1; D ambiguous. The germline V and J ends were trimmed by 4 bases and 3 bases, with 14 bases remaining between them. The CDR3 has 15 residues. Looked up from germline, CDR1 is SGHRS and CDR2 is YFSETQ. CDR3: CASSPDLSGYNEQFF. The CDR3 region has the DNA TGCGCCAGCAGCCCGGACCTCAGTGGCTACAATGAGCAGTTCTTC.

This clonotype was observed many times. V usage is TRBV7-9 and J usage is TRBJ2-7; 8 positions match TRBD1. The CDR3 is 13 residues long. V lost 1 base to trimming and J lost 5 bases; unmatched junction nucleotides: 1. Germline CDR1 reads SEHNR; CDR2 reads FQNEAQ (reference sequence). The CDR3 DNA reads TGTGCCAGCAGCTTAGTGACAGGGGACGAGCAGTACTTC. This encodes CASSLVTGDEQYF.

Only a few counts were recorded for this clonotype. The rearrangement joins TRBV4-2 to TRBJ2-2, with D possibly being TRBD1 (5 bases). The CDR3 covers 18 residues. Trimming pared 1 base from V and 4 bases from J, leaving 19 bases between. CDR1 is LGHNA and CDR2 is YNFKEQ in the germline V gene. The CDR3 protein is CASSQGEGQGRGTGELFF. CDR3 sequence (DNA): TGTGCCAGCAGCCAAGGGGAAGGCCAGGGAAGAGGCACCGGGGAGCTGTTTTTT.

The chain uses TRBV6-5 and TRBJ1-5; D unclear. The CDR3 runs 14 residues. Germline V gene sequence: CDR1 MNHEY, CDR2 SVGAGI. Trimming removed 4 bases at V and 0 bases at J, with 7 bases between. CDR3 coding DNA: TGTGCCAGCAGTTTCGACGGTAGCAATCAGCCCCAGCATTTT. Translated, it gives CASSFDGSNQPQHF.

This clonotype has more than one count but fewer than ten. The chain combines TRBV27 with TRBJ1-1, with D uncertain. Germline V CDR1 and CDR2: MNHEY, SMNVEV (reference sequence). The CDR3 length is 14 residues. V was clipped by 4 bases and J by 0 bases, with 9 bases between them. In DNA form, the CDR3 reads TGTGCCAGCAGTTGGGGAGAGATGAACACTGAAGCTTTCTTT. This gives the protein CASSWGEMNTEAFF.

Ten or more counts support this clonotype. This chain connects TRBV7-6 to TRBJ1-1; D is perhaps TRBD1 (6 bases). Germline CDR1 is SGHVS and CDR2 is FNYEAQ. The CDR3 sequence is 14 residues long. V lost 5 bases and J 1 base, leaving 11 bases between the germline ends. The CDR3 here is CASSPGHSNTEAFF. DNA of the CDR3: TGTGCCAGCAGCCCGGGACACTCGAACACTGAAGCTTTCTTT. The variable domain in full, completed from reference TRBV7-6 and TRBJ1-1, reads GAGVSQSPRYKVTKRGQDVALRCDPISGHVSLYWYRQALGQGPEFLTYFNYEAQQDKSGLPNDRFSAERPEGSISTLTIQRTEQRDSAMYRCASSPGHSNTEAFFGQGTRLTVV.

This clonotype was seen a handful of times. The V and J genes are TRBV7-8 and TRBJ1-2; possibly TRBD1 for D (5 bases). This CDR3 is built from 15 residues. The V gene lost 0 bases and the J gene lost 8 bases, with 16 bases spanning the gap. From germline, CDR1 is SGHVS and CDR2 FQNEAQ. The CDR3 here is CASSLAGRRDGGYTF. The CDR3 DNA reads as TGTGCCAGCAGCTTAGCGGGTCGCAGGGACGGCGGCTACACCTTC.

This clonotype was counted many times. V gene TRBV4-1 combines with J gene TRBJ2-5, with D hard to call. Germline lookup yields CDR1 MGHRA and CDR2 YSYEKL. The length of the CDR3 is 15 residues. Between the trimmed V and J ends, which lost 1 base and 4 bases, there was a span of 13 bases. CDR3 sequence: CASSQVGRKSETQYF. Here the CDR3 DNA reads TGCGCCAGCAGCCAAGTCGGACGAAAATCAGAGACCCAGTACTTC.

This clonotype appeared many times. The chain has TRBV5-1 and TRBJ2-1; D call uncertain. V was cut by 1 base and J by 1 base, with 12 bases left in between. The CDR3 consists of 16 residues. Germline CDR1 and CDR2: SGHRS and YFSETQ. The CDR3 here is CASSLYSGESYNEQFF. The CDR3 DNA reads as TGCGCCAGCAGCTTGTATTCCGGAGAGTCCTACAATGAGCAGTTCTTC.

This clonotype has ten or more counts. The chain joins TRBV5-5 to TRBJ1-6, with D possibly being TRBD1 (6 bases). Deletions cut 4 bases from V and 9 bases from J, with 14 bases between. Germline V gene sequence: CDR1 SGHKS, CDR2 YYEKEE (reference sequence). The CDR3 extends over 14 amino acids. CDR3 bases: TGTGCCAGCAGCGTGCGGGACACCCCTTCACCCCTCCACTTT. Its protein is CASSVRDTPSPLHF.

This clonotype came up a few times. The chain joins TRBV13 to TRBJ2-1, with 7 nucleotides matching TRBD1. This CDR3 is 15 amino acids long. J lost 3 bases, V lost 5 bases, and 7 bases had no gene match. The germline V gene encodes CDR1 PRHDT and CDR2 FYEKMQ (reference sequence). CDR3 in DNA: TGTGCCAGCAGCCCACAGGGACAGTACTACAATGAGCAGTTCTTC. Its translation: CASSPQGQYYNEQFF. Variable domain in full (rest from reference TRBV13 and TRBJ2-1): AAGVIQSPRHLIKEKRETATLKCYPIPRHDTVYWYQQGPGQDPQFLISFYEKMQSDKGSIPDRFSAQQFSDYHSELNMSSLELGDSALYFCASSPQGQYYNEQFFGPGTRLTVL.

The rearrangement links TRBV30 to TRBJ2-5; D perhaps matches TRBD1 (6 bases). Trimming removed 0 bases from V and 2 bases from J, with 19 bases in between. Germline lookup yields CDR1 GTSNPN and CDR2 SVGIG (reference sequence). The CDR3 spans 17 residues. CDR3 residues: CAWSVRLGARPQETQYF. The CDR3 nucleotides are TGTGCCTGGAGTGTTCGGTTGGGGGCTCGGCCACAAGAGACCCAGTACTTC.